This T cell receptor beta chain is drawn from a study of T cell repertoires in cytomegalovirus infection. Study-wide background: Indicated by public TCR beta signatures were CMV infection and matching HLA type.

Trimming left V 8 bases short and J 8 bases short, with 13 bases between. Germline V gene data show CDR1 as MNHEY and CDR2 as SVGEGT. The CDR3 has 12 residues. Each CDR3 protein is one row after TCRdb ran MiXCR on the reads. The sample has nearly 650,000 distinct CDR3 sequences, 24% seen once. The sequence came from a human donor in good health (CMV status not recorded). Some clones in this sample may be carry-over from other donors' samples. Sequenced input: CD8+ T cells from PBMCs. The chain has TRBV6-2 or TRBV6-3 and TRBJ2-1, with TRBD2 as a possible D gene (6 bases). The CDR3 spells CASGTGVHEQFF. DNA of the CDR3: TGTGCCAGCGGGACGGGGGTGCATGAGCAGTTCTTC.